This T cell receptor (beta chain) was sequenced during a study of T cells in Graves' hyperthyroidism and ophthalmopathy. As for the study in general: Peripheral blood was obtained at initial diagnosis, preceding any treatment. Overall study results and limits: Blood shared most expanded thyroid clonotypes above 0.001.

For the diagnoses, clinical symptoms, serum thyroxine and TRAb, thyroid ultrasound and orbital computed tomography were used. PBMCs were collected from a roughly 9.7 ml volume of fresh peripheral blood. The CDR3 extends over 13 amino acids. Germline V lookup: CDR1 MNHEY, CDR2 SVGEGT. The V end was cut by 5 bases, the J end by 6 bases, with 14 bases between. RNA transcripts served as the template for amplifying TCR beta CDR3 regions. Researchers ran a first-round RT-PCR on the TCR CDR3 using the HTBI primer set. MiXCR, run by TCRdb on the multiplex PCR reads, gives a single entry per CDR3 protein. The sample has approximately 610,000 distinct CDR3 sequences, roughly 14% seen once; the top ten hold around 4.1%. Worth noting for this clonotype: Its specificity is not known.

The sequence was obtained from a woman in her thirties or forties with Graves' ophthalmopathy. This chain uses TRBV6-2 or TRBV6-3 with TRBJ2-7; TRBD2 is a possible D gene (5 bases). The source material was blood. This chain's CDR3 is CASSVLSRGEQYF. The DNA of the CDR3 is TGTGCCAGCAGTGTGCTTAGCCGGGGCGAGCAGTACTTC.